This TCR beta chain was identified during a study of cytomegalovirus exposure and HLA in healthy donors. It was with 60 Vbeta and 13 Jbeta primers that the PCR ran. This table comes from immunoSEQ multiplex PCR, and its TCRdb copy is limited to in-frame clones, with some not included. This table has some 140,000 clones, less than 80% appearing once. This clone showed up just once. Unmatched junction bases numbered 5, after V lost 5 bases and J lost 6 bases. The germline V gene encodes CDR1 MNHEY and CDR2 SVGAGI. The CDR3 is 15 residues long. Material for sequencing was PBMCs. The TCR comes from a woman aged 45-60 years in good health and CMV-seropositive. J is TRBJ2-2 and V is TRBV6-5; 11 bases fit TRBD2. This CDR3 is CASSRLAGFAGELFF. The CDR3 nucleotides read TGTGCCAGCAGTCGACTAGCGGGGTTCGCCGGGGAGCTGTTTTTT.